Below, 10 T cell receptor beta chains from the same sample are listed, as sequenced in a study of blood T cell dynamics during melanoma immunotherapy. Time point meaning: pre-treatment baseline. The assay was immunoSEQ multiplex PCR, and TCRdb's table has in-frame clones only and misses some. The data show more than 10,000 clones, around 92% seen once. The sequenced sample was blood, obtained from a patient treated with checkpoint blockade. These receptors were collected from a human donor with melanoma.

V gene TRBV6-6 combines with J gene TRBJ1-2; D not certain. Germline V CDR1 and CDR2: MNHNY, SVGAGI (reference sequence). This CDR3 comprises 11 residues. In DNA, the CDR3 is TGTGGGTCCACCGTTAACTATGGCTACACCTTC. It is translated as CGSTVNYGYTF.

The chain is built from TRBV4-1 and TRBJ1-1, with no clear D. V lost 0 bases and J 0 bases, leaving 20 bases between the germline ends. This CDR3 is 19 amino acids long. Germline V CDR1 and CDR2: MGHRA, YSYEKL. The CDR3 is CASSQDSLMAYNMNTEAFF. The CDR3 region has the DNA TGCGCCAGCAGCCAAGACAGCCTCATGGCTTATAACATGAACACTGAAGCTTTCTTT.

The chain carries TRBV28 and TRBJ1-5; D unclear. The CDR3 is made up of 12 amino acids. Germline CDR1 is MDHEN and CDR2 is SYDVKM. V lost 2 bases, J lost 10 bases, and 9 bases lay in between. This CDR3 reads CASSLRAGPQHF. In DNA, the CDR3 is TGTGCCAGCAGTTTACGCGCAGGACCCCAGCATTTT.

This clone was seen more than once but under ten times. The chain couples TRBV19 to TRBJ2-2; possibly TRBD2 for D (6 bases). The CDR3 is 14 residues long. V lost 5 bases, J lost 6 bases, and 13 bases lay in between. Germline assignment: CDR1 LNHDA and CDR2 SQIVND (reference sequence). CDR3 in DNA: TGTGCCAGTAGTCTCCGGCGGGAATCCGGGGAGCTGTTTTTT. This translates into CASSLRRESGELFF.

V gene TRBV18 combines with J gene TRBJ2-1; D possibly corresponds to TRBD1 (5 bases). The CDR3 spans 13 residues. Trimming took 4 bases from V and 8 from J, leaving 12 bases between them. Looked up from germline, CDR1 is KGHSH and CDR2 is LQKENI. CDR3: CASSLQGRDEQFF. CDR3 nucleotides: TGTGCCAGCTCACTTCAGGGTAGGGATGAGCAGTTCTTC.

The chain uses TRBV18 and TRBJ1-6, with D tentatively TRBD1 (6 bases). This CDR3 region has 16 residues. The germline V gene has CDR1 KGHSH and CDR2 LQKENI. Between the trimmed V and J ends, which lost 3 bases and 7 bases, there was a span of 16 bases. The CDR3 loop reads CASSPKPQGWNSPLHF. The DNA of the CDR3 is TGTGCCAGCTCACCCAAACCTCAGGGGTGGAATTCACCCCTCCACTTT.

This clone came up a few times. V and J are TRBV11-2 and TRBJ2-1; 8 bases line up with TRBD2. The germline V gene has CDR1 SGHAT and CDR2 FQNNGV. This CDR3 spans 18 amino acids. The ends lost 2 bases at V and 1 base at J; junction bases unmatched: 10. The CDR3 region has the DNA TGTGCCAGCAGCTTAATCGTCTGGCGGGAGGCTTCCTACAATGAGCAGTTCTTC. Translation: CASSLIVWREASYNEQFF.

The genes are TRBV7-8 and TRBJ2-3; TRBD2 aligns across 10 bases. Losses at the gene ends were 2 bases for V and 4 bases for J; bases not matched to a gene: 6. This CDR3 region has 16 residues. Germline CDR1 and CDR2: SGHVS and FQNEAQ. The CDR3 bases are TGTGCCAGCAGCTTACGAGCGGGAGGGCGTGCAGATACGCAGTATTTT. Its protein is CASSLRAGGRADTQYF.

The V call is TRBV2, the J call TRBJ1-2, with TRBD1 as a possible D gene (5 bases). This CDR3 comprises 12 residues. Germline-derived CDR1 and CDR2 are SNHLY and FYNNEI. V dropped 8 bases and J dropped 8 bases, with 15 bases sitting between them. CDR3 sequence: CASSQGLEGYTF. The DNA of the CDR3 is TGTGCCAGCTCTCAGGGTCTCGAAGGCTACACCTTC.

The CDR3 nucleotides are TGTGCCAGTTGTCAGGGGCGGGACACTGAAGCTTTCTTT. Translating gives CASCQGRDTEAFF. The chain uses TRBV19 and TRBJ1-1; perhaps TRBD1 as D (6 bases). The germline CDR1 and CDR2 sequences are LNHDA and SQIVND (reference sequence). The length of the CDR3 is 13 residues. The germline V and J ends were trimmed by 8 bases and 3 bases, with 13 bases remaining between them.